The 13 T cell receptor beta chains below all came from one sample that was sequenced in a study of blood T cell repertoires in COVID-19. Clones were sequenced by immunoSEQ multiplex PCR, and TCRdb holds only the in-frame ones, with some missing. The sample records a few hundred thousand clones, approximately 85% being singletons. The specimen sequenced was peripheral blood. The receptors originated from a woman between 70 and 85 years old with COVID-19, enrolled during active disease.

This clone showed up just once. The chain carries TRBV7-8 and TRBJ1-2, with TRBD1 as a possible D gene (5 bases). Trimming left V 2 bases short and J 3 bases short, with 7 bases between. Germline CDR1 reads SGHVS; CDR2 reads FQNEAQ. The CDR3 totals 13 residues. The CDR3 DNA sequence: TGTGCCAGCAGCTTACGGGGGGACTATGGCTACACCTTC. This translates into CASSLRGDYGYTF.

The rearrangement uses TRBV7-9 and TRBJ2-3, with 7 bases matching TRBD1. CDR1 SEHNR and CDR2 FQNEAQ come from the germline V gene (reference sequence). The CDR3 runs to 18 residues. Trimming took 4 bases from V and 2 from J; bases not matched to a gene: 15. CDR3 residues: CASSSRNTGVSNTDTQYF. The CDR3 coding sequence is TGTGCCAGCAGCTCGAGAAACACAGGGGTATCTAACACAGATACGCAGTATTTT.

The V and J genes are TRBV19 and TRBJ1-6; D is possibly TRBD1 (5 bases). This CDR3 has 14 residues. Trimming removed 5 bases at V and 10 bases at J, with 15 bases between. Germline CDR1 and CDR2: LNHDA and SQIVND (reference sequence). In DNA form, the CDR3 reads TGTGCCAGTAGTGAGATAGGGGTTGTGTCACCCCTCCACTTT. It translates to CASSEIGVVSPLHF.

The rearrangement links TRBV6-2 or TRBV6-3 to TRBJ1-1; D remains ambiguous. Germline V gene lookup returns CDR1 MNHEY and CDR2 SVGEGT. With 2 bases removed from V and 5 bases from J, the gap between germline ends came to 9 bases. CDR3 length: 13 residues. The CDR3 DNA sequence: TGTGCCAGCAGTTACGTAGCTGGGACTGAAGCTTTCTTT. Its translation is CASSYVAGTEAFF.

The chain couples TRBV5-1 to TRBJ2-7, with 10 bases that match TRBD1. The CDR3 contains 15 residues. The germline V gene has CDR1 SGHRS and CDR2 YFSETQ. J lost 5 bases, V lost 6 bases, and 11 bases had no gene match. This CDR3 is CASTRLWTGGDEQYF. The DNA for the CDR3 is TGCGCCAGCACCCGCCTGTGGACAGGGGGAGACGAGCAGTACTTC.

The J gene is TRBJ1-1, the V gene TRBV10-3; maybe TRBD1 (5 bases). Per germline, CDR1 ENHRY and CDR2 SYGVKD. CDR3 length equals 16 residues. Trimming pared 5 bases from V and 7 bases from J, leaving 23 bases between. DNA for the CDR3: TGTGCCATCAGTCAATACCCGGACATCCCCCGAGGTGAAGCTTTCTTT. It translates to CAISQYPDIPRGEAFF.

This chain joins TRBV7-6 and TRBJ2-3, with 8 bases fitting TRBD2. The CDR3 extends over 15 amino acids. Germline V gene data show CDR1 as SGHVS and CDR2 as FNYEAQ. V lost 2 bases, J lost 3 bases, and 4 bases stayed unmatched. The CDR3: CASSLSGGLTDTQYF. The CDR3 DNA follows: TGTGCCAGCAGCTTAAGCGGGGGACTTACAGATACGCAGTATTTT. The whole variable domain, remainder taken from reference TRBV7-6 and TRBJ2-3, is GAGVSQSPRYKVTKRGQDVALRCDPISGHVSLYWYRQALGQGPEFLTYFNYEAQQDKSGLPNDRFSAERPEGSISTLTIQRTEQRDSAMYRCASSLSGGLTDTQYFGPGTRLTVL.

V gene TRBV6-1 combines with J gene TRBJ2-3; D perhaps matches TRBD1 (6 bases). With 1 base removed from V and 5 bases from J, the gap between germline ends came to 10 bases. The CDR3 is 14 amino acids. Looked up from germline, CDR1 is MNHNS and CDR2 is SASEGT. The CDR3 loop is CASSEDRAGDTQYF. Here the CDR3 DNA reads TGTGCCAGCAGTGAAGACAGGGCCGGAGATACGCAGTATTTT.

This clone occurred a few times. The chain recombines TRBV11-3 with TRBJ1-2; D not resolved. Germline CDR1 is SGHNT and CDR2 is YENEEA. V lost 0 bases, J lost 8 bases, and 13 bases lay in between. The CDR3 consists of 14 residues. The CDR3, as DNA: TGTGCCAGCAGCTTAGACGGTCGTTGGTTAGGCTACACCTTC. Translating gives CASSLDGRWLGYTF.

The J gene is TRBJ2-1, the V gene TRBV7-9; 11 positions agree with TRBD2. The junction had 9 bases not matched to a gene; V was cut back by 4 bases and J by 7 bases. The CDR3 length is 16 residues. Germline-derived CDR1 and CDR2 are SEHNR and FQNEAQ (reference sequence). CDR3 residues: CASSSTSGTLWNEQFF. The DNA of the CDR3 is TGTGCCAGCAGCTCGACTAGCGGGACGCTTTGGAATGAGCAGTTCTTC.

The chain combines TRBV18 with TRBJ2-5, with 9 bases matching TRBD1. Trimming at V came to 4 bases and at J to 5 bases, leaving 5 bases not matched to a gene. The germline gives CDR1 KGHSH, CDR2 LQKENI. This CDR3 contains 14 residues. DNA for the CDR3: TGTGCCAGCTCACAAACAGGGGGCAGGGAGACCCAGTACTTC. Translated, it gives CASSQTGGRETQYF. The full variable domain, its missing parts supplied by reference TRBV18 and TRBJ2-5, is NAGVMQNPRHLVRRRGQEARLRCSPMKGHSHVYWYRQLPEEGLKFMVYLQKENIIDESGMPKERFSAEFPKEGPSILRIQQVVRGDSAAYFCASSQTGGRETQYFGPGTRLLVL.

This clone has only a few counts. The CDR3, as DNA: TGTGCCAGCGGGACAGGGACAGCGAACTATGGCTACACCTTC. Residues: CASGTGTANYGYTF. The rearrangement joins TRBV5-5 to TRBJ1-2; 9 positions match TRBD1. After removal of 7 bases from V and 2 bases from J, the junction contained 6 bases not matched to a gene. This CDR3 comprises 14 residues. Germline CDR1 SGHKS, CDR2 YYEKEE (reference sequence). Full variable domain (rest looked up from reference TRBV5-5 and TRBJ1-2): DAGVTQSPTHLIKTRGQQVTLRCSPISGHKSVSWYQQVLGQGPQFIFQYYEKEERGRGNFPDRFSARQFPNYSSELNVNALLLGDSALYLCASGTGTANYGYTFGSGTRLTVV.

The gene calls are TRBV5-1 and TRBJ1-1; the match to TRBD1 covers 7 bases. CDR3 length equals 15 residues. The J segment lost 4 bases and the V segment lost 0 bases, leaving 6 bases of the junction unmatched. In germline, CDR1 is SGHRS, CDR2 YFSETQ. CDR3 sequence reads: CASSLGLPGGTEAFF. The DNA for the CDR3 is TGCGCCAGCAGCTTGGGGCTTCCAGGGGGCACTGAAGCTTTCTTT.